The TCR beta chain under discussion was sequenced for a study of cytomegalovirus exposure and HLA in healthy donors. The donors comprised healthy bone marrow donors. This clone was picked up a small number of times. Its matching antigen is unknown. The study's findings and limits: Earlier analysis found most TCR beta V segments productive about 90% or about 30% of the time.

The primer mix had 60 Vbeta and 13 Jbeta primers. Profiling relied on immunoSEQ multiplex PCR, and the TCRdb table lists in-frame clones only, not all of them. The sample has roughly 97,000 clones, roughly a tenth seen once; the top ten hold around 5%. The TCR originated in a man in his fifties or sixties in good health and CMV-seropositive. Material for sequencing was PBMCs.

Written as DNA, the CDR3 is TGTGCCAGCAGTTTGAGAGGATCCGCTGGAAACACCATATATTTT. Protein sequence: CASSLRGSAGNTIYF. The V gene is TRBV28, the J gene TRBJ1-3; D is undetermined. Looked up from germline, CDR1 is MDHEN and CDR2 is SYDVKM. Trimming took off 3 bases at V and 2 bases at J, with 11 bases between the two ends. This CDR3 is 15 amino acids long.